Below, 29 T cell receptor beta chains from the same sample are listed, as sequenced in a study of blood T cell repertoires in COVID-19 (dated by TCRdb to 2019 to 2021). The library was obtained by the immunoSEQ multiplex PCR assay. This immuneACCESS table, as held by TCRdb, lists in-frame sequences with V and J called but not all clones. Of the missing ones, under half trace to an unresolved V gene in checked studies; the others have no known cause. The sample table shows some 200,000 clones, and about 91% are seen once. About a tenth of the sample lies in the top ten. Sequenced: PBMCs or T cells enriched from blood (not recorded which). Receptors originate from a man between 18 and 29 years old with acute COVID-19.

The chain uses TRBV11-2 and TRBJ1-1; D remains unclear. V gave up 4 bases and J gave up 3 bases, with 9 bases separating them. There are 13 residues in the CDR3. CDR1 and CDR2 from the germline V gene are SGHAT and FQNNGV. Written as DNA, the CDR3 is TGTGCCAGCAGCTGGCAGGAATACACTGAAGCTTTCTTT. Translated: CASSWQEYTEAFF.

This chain connects TRBV4-1 to TRBJ2-7; a possible D gene is TRBD2 (7 bases). The germline gives CDR1 MGHRA, CDR2 YSYEKL. This CDR3 contains 17 residues. Between the trimmed V and J ends, which lost 1 base and 7 bases, there was a span of 23 bases. CDR3 DNA sequence: TGCGCCAGCAGCCAAGGTAGGGGGGGGCGGGGAACTCTGGAGCAGTACTTC. It encodes CASSQGRGGRGTLEQYF.

V is TRBV9 and J is TRBJ1-5, with a possible D match to TRBD1 (6 bases). This CDR3 spans 15 amino acids. V was cut by 0 bases and J by 3 bases, with 10 bases left in between. Per germline, CDR1 SGDLS and CDR2 YYNGEE. CDR3 DNA: TGTGCCAGCAGCGTAGAGGGGGTGGTCAATCAGCCCCAGCATTTT. Translating gives CASSVEGVVNQPQHF.

This clone was seen once. The J gene is TRBJ2-3, the V gene TRBV5-1, with 12 bases that match TRBD2. Germline V gives CDR1 SGHRS, CDR2 YFSETQ. The CDR3 contains 18 residues. After removal of 2 bases from V and 4 bases from J, the junction contained 11 bases not matched to a gene. In DNA, the CDR3 is TGCGCCAGCAGCTTCTGGCTAGCGGGAGGGCCGTCCGCAGATACGCAGTATTTT. Translation: CASSFWLAGGPSADTQYF. The variable domain in full, completed from reference TRBV5-1 and TRBJ2-3, reads KAGVTQTPRYLIKTRGQQVTLSCSPISGHRSVSWYQQTPGQGLQFLFEYFSETQRNKGNFPGRFSGRQFSNSRSEMNVSTLELGDSALYLCASSFWLAGGPSADTQYFGPGTRLTVL.

V is TRBV29-1 and J is TRBJ2-1; 7 bases match TRBD2. The CDR3 has 10 amino acids. In germline, CDR1 is SQVTM, CDR2 ANQGSEA. Trimming cost V 5 bases and J 15 bases; bases outside gene matches: 7. Written as DNA, the CDR3 is TGCAGCGTTCTCCTAGCGGACACGTTCTTC. This translates into CSVLLADTFF.

This clone was counted only a few times. V usage is TRBV19 and J usage is TRBJ2-3, with D tentatively TRBD2 (6 bases). Trimming stripped 2 bases from V and 4 bases from J, with 13 bases between. The CDR3 loop spans 15 amino acids. The germline CDR1 and CDR2 sequences are LNHDA and SQIVND (reference sequence). The CDR3 DNA is TGTGCCAGTAGTATATATTCGGGAGCCGCAGATACGCAGTATTTT. It is translated as CASSIYSGAADTQYF. Based on the CDR3 plus reference TRBV19 and TRBJ2-3, the full variable domain is DGGITQSPKYLFRKEGQNVTLSCEQNLNHDAMYWYRQDPGQGLRLIYYSQIVNDFQKGDIAEGYSVSREKKESFPLTVTSAQKNPTAFYLCASSIYSGAADTQYFGPGTRLTVL.

V and J are TRBV5-6 and TRBJ2-1; a weak D match, TRBD2 (6 bases). Between the trimmed V and J ends, which lost 5 bases and 0 bases, there was a span of 12 bases. Germline-derived CDR1 and CDR2 are SGHDT and YYEEEE. This CDR3 region has 15 residues. The CDR3 loop reads CASRIAESSYNEQFF. CDR3 coding DNA: TGTGCCAGCAGAATAGCGGAGAGCTCCTACAATGAGCAGTTCTTC.

This chain joins TRBV28 and TRBJ2-1; 12 positions match TRBD2. The CDR3 has 17 residues. The ends lost 5 bases at V and 7 bases at J; junction bases unmatched: 12. In germline, CDR1 is MDHEN, CDR2 SYDVKM. The CDR3 loop is CASSGGSTSGSGNEQFF. The CDR3 bases are TGTGCCAGCAGTGGGGGGTCGACTAGCGGGAGTGGTAATGAGCAGTTCTTC.

The genes are TRBV11-2 and TRBJ2-2; 7 bases map to TRBD2. Germline loops: CDR1 SGHAT, CDR2 FQNNGV. J was trimmed by 8 bases and V by 1 base; bases with no gene match: 7. This CDR3 is 15 amino acids long. CDR3 nucleotides: TGTGCCAGCAGCTTAGGGGTTTCCGGGAGGGGGGAGCTGTTTTTT. Amino acids: CASSLGVSGRGELFF.

In its sample, this clone was seen once. The CDR3 loop reads CASSQVSGRLTYEQYF. CDR3 DNA sequence: TGTGCCAGCAGCCAGGTCTCGGGGAGGCTAACCTACGAGCAGTACTTC. The chain joins TRBV16 to TRBJ2-7; D perhaps matches TRBD2 (6 bases). The CDR3 is 16 residues long. Germline lookup yields CDR1 KGHSY and CDR2 FQNENV. V shed 3 bases and J shed 2 bases, with 17 bases lying between them. The complete variable domain, with remaining parts taken from reference TRBV16 and TRBJ2-7, reads GEEVAQTPKHLVRGEGQKAKLYCAPIKGHSYVFWYQQVLKNEFKFLISFQNENVFDETGMPKERFSAKCLPNSPCSLEIQATKLEDSAVYFCASSQVSGRLTYEQYFGPGTRLTVT.

The chain links TRBV12-5 to TRBJ2-2, with no clear D. The ends were cut back, 3 bases at V and 6 bases at J, with 5 bases in the middle. This CDR3 comprises 12 residues. Germline V gene sequence: CDR1 LGHNT, CDR2 FRNRAP. The CDR3 is CASGFVAGELFF. The DNA of the CDR3 is TGTGCTAGTGGTTTTGTCGCCGGGGAGCTGTTTTTT.

CDR3 amino acids: CVASGIRTEAFF. CDR3 DNA sequence: TGTGTCGCCTCGGGGATTCGGACTGAAGCTTTCTTT. This rearrangement joins TRBV28 to TRBJ1-1; D remains ambiguous. Germline CDR1 is MDHEN and CDR2 is SYDVKM. The CDR3 sequence is 12 residues long.

The V gene is TRBV3-1 (or the pseudogene TRBV3-2), the J gene TRBJ1-1; the match to TRBD1 covers 8 bases. The CDR3 covers 14 residues. V trimming: 3 bases; J trimming: 6 bases; junction bases outside the gene matches: 6. Germline V gene data show CDR1 as LGHDT and CDR2 as YNNKEL (reference sequence). CDR3 in amino acids: CASSQVRGRAEAFF. The CDR3 region has the DNA TGTGCCAGCAGCCAGGTCAGGGGGCGGGCTGAAGCTTTCTTT.

In its sample, this clone was seen once. V gene TRBV21-1 combines with J gene TRBJ2-1; TRBD2, the table's D call, was not compared with the DNA. TRBV21-1 is reported as a pseudogene. This CDR3 is built from 16 residues. The CDR3 is CASRTDSGGSYNEQFF. In DNA form, the CDR3 reads TGTGCCAGCAGAACAGATAGCGGGGGGTCCTACAATGAGCAGTTCTTC.

The chain recombines TRBV30 with TRBJ1-5; 8 nucleotides match TRBD1. V shed 5 bases and J 5 bases; nucleotides not matched to a gene: 2. This CDR3 is 12 amino acids long. Germline CDR1 is GTSNPN and CDR2 is SVGIG (reference sequence). The DNA of the CDR3 is TGTGCCTGGGACAGGGGCGATCAGCCCCAGCATTTT. This sequence encodes CAWDRGDQPQHF.

The rearrangement joins TRBV27 to TRBJ2-3; D perhaps matches TRBD2 (5 bases). Germline-derived CDR1 and CDR2 are MNHEY and SMNVEV (reference sequence). The CDR3 consists of 15 residues. Trimming removed 2 bases from V and 0 bases from J, with 9 bases in between. CDR3 loop: CASSLRRTSTDTQYF. In DNA, the CDR3 is TGTGCCAGCAGTTTACGGAGGACCAGCACAGATACGCAGTATTTT.

About this clone itself: This specimen includes other DNA sequences encoding the same CDR3. The gene calls are TRBV7-9 and TRBJ2-2; a possible D gene is TRBD1 (6 bases). In germline, CDR1 is SEHNR, CDR2 FQNEAQ (reference sequence). The CDR3 extends over 13 amino acids. V was shortened by 3 bases and J by 5 bases, with 7 bases between the two germline ends. The CDR3 loop reads CASSLQGTGELFF. The CDR3 coding sequence is TGTGCCAGCAGCTTGCAGGGGACCGGGGAGCTGTTTTTT.

Only a few counts were recorded for this clone. The rearrangement joins TRBV1 to TRBJ2-1; the table gives TRBD2 as D, unverified against the DNA. TRBV1 is given as a pseudogene. This CDR3 is 15 amino acids long. CDR3 in amino acids: CTSSQELAGNNEQFF. CDR3 nucleotide sequence: TGCACCAGCAGCCAAGAACTAGCGGGAAACAATGAGCAGTTCTTC.

The CDR3 is CASSFRTAKSRNEQFF. Written as DNA, the CDR3 is TGTGCCAGCAGTTTTAGGACAGCCAAGTCACGAAATGAGCAGTTCTTC. The rearrangement links TRBV28 to TRBJ2-1; D perhaps matches TRBD1 (6 bases). CDR1 MDHEN and CDR2 SYDVKM come from the germline V gene. The CDR3 contains 16 residues. V lost 3 bases and J 7 bases, leaving 19 bases between the germline ends.

V is TRBV5-4 and J is TRBJ2-7; 7 bases are a match to TRBD2. The ends lost 2 bases at V and 4 bases at J; junction bases unmatched: 3. CDR3 size: 13 residues. Per the germline V gene, CDR1 is SGHNT and CDR2 is YYREEE (reference sequence). CDR3 sequence: CASSFMGGYEQYF. The CDR3 DNA follows: TGTGCCAGCAGCTTCATGGGGGGGTACGAGCAGTACTTC.

V gene TRBV25-1 combines with J gene TRBJ2-7; the match to TRBD1 covers 10 bases. Unmatched junction bases numbered 4, after V lost 3 bases and J lost 2 bases. The CDR3 is 15 residues long. Germline values: CDR1 MGHDK, CDR2 SYGVNS. This chain's CDR3 is CASSEMGQGTYEQYF. The CDR3 bases are TGTGCCAGCAGTGAGATGGGACAGGGGACCTACGAGCAGTACTTC.

In the case of this clone: A read error may account for a junction end that differs from germline. The chain has TRBV2 and TRBJ2-7; D might be TRBD2 (5 bases). This CDR3 is built from 13 residues. CDR1 is SNHLY and CDR2 is FYNNEI in the germline V gene. The CDR3 sequence: CASKRVGSYEQYF. CDR3 bases: TGTGCAAGCAAGAGGGTGGGCTCCTACGAGCAGTACTTC.

The chain is built from TRBV6-2 or TRBV6-3 and TRBJ2-3; no definite D call. The CDR3 is made up of 12 amino acids. Germline CDR1 reads MNHEY; CDR2 reads SVGEGT. V lost 4 bases and J 7 bases, leaving 9 bases between the germline ends. CDR3 DNA sequence: TGTGCCAGCAGTTCCTCCTTGTATACGCAGTATTTT. This encodes CASSSSLYTQYF.

V usage is TRBV20-1 and J usage is TRBJ2-1; D gene uncertain. CDR3 length: 10 residues. Germline CDR1 reads DFQATT; CDR2 reads SNEGSKA (reference sequence). V was clipped by 2 bases and J by 9 bases, with 5 bases between them. CDR3 bases: TGCAGTGCTAGATTGAGTGAGCAGTTCTTC. This translates into CSARLSEQFF.

This clone was seen only a few times. The chain carries TRBV5-1 and TRBJ1-1; D may be TRBD1 (6 bases). The V end lost 3 bases, the J end lost 1 base, and 13 bases lay between the germline ends. The V gene's germline CDR1 is SGHRS and CDR2 YFSETQ. This CDR3 spans 15 amino acids. The CDR3 DNA sequence: TGCGCCAGCAGCTCAGAACAGGGCGGGAACACTGAAGCTTTCTTT. Translated, it gives CASSSEQGGNTEAFF.

This chain links TRBV7-9 with TRBJ2-1; 7 nucleotides align to TRBD2. CDR3 length equals 18 residues. V lost 1 base, J lost 0 bases, and 9 bases stayed unmatched. The germline V gene encodes CDR1 SEHNR and CDR2 FQNEAQ (reference sequence). The CDR3: CASSLEASGLSSYNEQFF. The CDR3 DNA sequence: TGTGCCAGCAGCTTAGAGGCTAGCGGTTTGAGCTCCTACAATGAGCAGTTCTTC.

This chain joins TRBV6-6 and TRBJ2-3, with 10 bases aligning to TRBD2. J lost 2 bases, V lost 2 bases, and 1 base had no gene match. The CDR3 has 15 amino acids. Germline V gene sequence: CDR1 MNHNY, CDR2 SVGAGI (reference sequence). CDR3 nucleotide sequence: TGTGCCAGCAGTTACGGGACTAGCGCCACAGATACGCAGTATTTT. It specifies CASSYGTSATDTQYF.

This clone occurred a few times. The chain carries TRBV21-1 and TRBJ1-1; no check of the table's D call, TRBD1, against the DNA was made. TRBV21-1 has pseudogene status. This CDR3 spans 14 amino acids. The CDR3 loop is CASSNRDGDTEAFF. Written as DNA, the CDR3 is TGTGCCAGCAGCAACAGGGATGGGGACACTGAAGCTTTCTTT.

The CDR3 here is CASSSTGSSYNSPLHF. CDR3 nucleotide sequence: TGCGCCAGCAGTTCTACAGGGAGCTCCTATAATTCACCCCTCCACTTT. The chain joins TRBV5-1 to TRBJ1-6, with a possible D match to TRBD1 (6 bases). The V end lost 5 bases, the J end lost 0 bases, and 12 bases lay between the germline ends. The germline gives CDR1 SGHRS, CDR2 YFSETQ. The CDR3 spans 16 residues.